This T cell receptor (beta chain) was identified during a study of metastatic and nonmetastatic thyroid tumors. Study-wide context: Repertoires were compared across blood and tumor or nodule tissue from malignant and benign thyroid patients. Broader study findings: TCR beta diversity was reportedly significantly higher in malignant thyroid tumors than benign nodules, in blood and tumor.

Thyroid surgery was preceded by no treatment in any patient. On this clone itself: Its specificity is not known.

TCRdb reanalyzed the PCR reads via MiXCR. There are about 20,000 clones in the sample; 35% to 45% occur only once, and roughly 25% lies in the top ten. Trimming left V 6 bases short and J 0 bases short, with 14 bases between. Germline lookup yields CDR1 MDHEN and CDR2 SYDVKM. The CDR3 sequence is 16 residues long. The specimen was tumor tissue. V usage is TRBV28 and J usage is TRBJ2-2; D may be TRBD1 (6 bases). The source is a female donor with papillary thyroid cancer or a benign thyroid nodule (not recorded which). Some clones in this sample may be carry-over from other donors' samples. The CDR3 bases are TGTGCCAGCAGCCACCGTGAGGGGGCGAACACCGGGGAGCTGTTTTTT. It yields the protein CASSHREGANTGELFF.